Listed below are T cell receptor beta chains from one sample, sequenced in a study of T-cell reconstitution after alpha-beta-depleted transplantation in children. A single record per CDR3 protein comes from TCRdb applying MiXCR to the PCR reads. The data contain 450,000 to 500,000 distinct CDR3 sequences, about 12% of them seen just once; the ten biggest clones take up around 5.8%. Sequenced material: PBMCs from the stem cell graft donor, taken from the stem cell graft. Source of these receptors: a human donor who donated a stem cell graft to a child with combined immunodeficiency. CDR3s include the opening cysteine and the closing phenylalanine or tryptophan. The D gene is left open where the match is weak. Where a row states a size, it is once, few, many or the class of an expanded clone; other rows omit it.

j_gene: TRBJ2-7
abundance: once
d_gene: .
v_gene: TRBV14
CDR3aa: CASSQGVWNEQYF
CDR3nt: TGTGCCAGCAGCCAAGGGGTCTGGAACGAGCAGTACTTC

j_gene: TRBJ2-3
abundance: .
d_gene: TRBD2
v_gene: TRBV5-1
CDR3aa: CASSLALGGGPTDTQYF
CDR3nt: TGCGCCAGCAGCTTGGCCCTCGGGGGAGGGCCCACAGATACGCAGTATTTT

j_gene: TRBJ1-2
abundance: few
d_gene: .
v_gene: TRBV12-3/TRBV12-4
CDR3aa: CASSSGQKGYTF
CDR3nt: TGTGCCAGCAGTTCAGGACAGAAGGGCTACACCTTC

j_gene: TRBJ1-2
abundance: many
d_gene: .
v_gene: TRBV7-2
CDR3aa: CASSLVPSPDGYTF
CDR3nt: TGTGCCAGCAGCTTAGTGCCCAGCCCGGATGGCTACACCTTC

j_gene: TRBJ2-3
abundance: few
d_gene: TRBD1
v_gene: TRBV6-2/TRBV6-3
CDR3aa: CASTPPGQGADTQYF
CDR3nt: TGTGCCAGCACCCCCCCGGGACAGGGGGCAGATACGCAGTATTTT

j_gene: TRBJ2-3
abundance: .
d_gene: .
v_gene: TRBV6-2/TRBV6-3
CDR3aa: CASSYSGIDTQYF
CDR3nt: TGTGCCAGCAGTTACTCGGGTATAGATACGCAGTATTTT

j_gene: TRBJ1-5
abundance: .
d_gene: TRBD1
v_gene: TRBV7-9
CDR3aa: CASSLAGQGDNQPQHF
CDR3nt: TGTGCCAGCAGCTTAGCAGGACAGGGGGACAATCAGCCCCAGCATTTT

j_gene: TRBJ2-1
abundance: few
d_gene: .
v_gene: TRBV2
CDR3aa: CASSLSRDLNEQFF
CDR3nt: TGTGCCAGCAGCCTATCCCGGGACCTCAATGAGCAGTTCTTC

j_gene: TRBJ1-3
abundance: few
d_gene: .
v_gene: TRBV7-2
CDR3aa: CASSLDSLPGNTIYF
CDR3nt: TGTGCCAGCAGCTTAGATTCCCTACCAGGAAACACCATATATTTT

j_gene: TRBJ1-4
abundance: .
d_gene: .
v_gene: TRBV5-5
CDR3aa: CASSSPAGLNEKLFF
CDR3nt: TGTGCCAGCAGCTCCCCGGCAGGACTCAATGAAAAACTGTTTTTT

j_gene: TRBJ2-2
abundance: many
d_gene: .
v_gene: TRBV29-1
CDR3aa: CSVVPDRSVTGELFF
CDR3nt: TGCAGCGTTGTACCAGACAGGAGTGTCACCGGGGAGCTGTTTTTT

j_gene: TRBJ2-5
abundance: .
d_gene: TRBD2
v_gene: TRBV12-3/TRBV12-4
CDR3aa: CASSFVAGGETQYF
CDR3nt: TGTGCCAGCAGTTTCGTCGCGGGGGGAGAGACCCAGTACTTC

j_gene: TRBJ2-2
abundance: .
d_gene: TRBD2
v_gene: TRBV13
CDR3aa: CAFRSGLAGGYSNTGELFF
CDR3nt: TGTGCCTTCAGATCAGGACTAGCGGGGGGATATTCGAACACCGGGGAGCTGTTTTTT

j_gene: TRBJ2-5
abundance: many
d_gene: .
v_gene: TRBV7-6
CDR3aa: CASSLGATQETQYF
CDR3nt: TGTGCCAGCAGCTTAGGGGCTACACAAGAGACCCAGTACTTC

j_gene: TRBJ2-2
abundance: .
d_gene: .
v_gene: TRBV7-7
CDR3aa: CASSQQGGDTGELFF
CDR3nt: TGTGCTAGCAGTCAGCAGGGGGGTGACACCGGGGAGCTGTTTTTT

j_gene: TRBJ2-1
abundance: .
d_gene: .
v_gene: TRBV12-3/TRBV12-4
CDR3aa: CASSLELRSYNEQFF
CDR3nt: TGTGCCAGCAGTTTGGAGCTCCGCTCCTACAATGAGCAGTTCTTC

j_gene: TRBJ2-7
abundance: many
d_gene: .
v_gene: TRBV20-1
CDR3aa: CSARDARPREQYF
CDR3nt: TGCAGTGCTAGAGATGCGAGGCCTAGGGAGCAGTACTTC

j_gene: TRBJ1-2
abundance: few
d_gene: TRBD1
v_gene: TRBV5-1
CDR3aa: CASSYRQGTNYGYTF
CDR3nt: TGCGCCAGCAGCTACCGACAGGGAACTAACTATGGCTACACCTTC

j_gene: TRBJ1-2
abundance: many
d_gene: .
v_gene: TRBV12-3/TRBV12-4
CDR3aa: CASSFGQTNYGYTF
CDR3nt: TGTGCCAGCAGTTTCGGACAGACTAACTATGGCTACACCTTC

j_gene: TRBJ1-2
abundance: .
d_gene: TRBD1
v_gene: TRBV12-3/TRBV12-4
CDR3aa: CASSSRDRAHYGYTF
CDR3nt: TGTGCCAGCAGTTCCCGGGACAGGGCGCACTATGGCTACACCTTC

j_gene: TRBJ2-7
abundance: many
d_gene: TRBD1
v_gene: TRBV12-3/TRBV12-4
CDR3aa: CASTETGATGEQYF
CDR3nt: TGTGCCAGCACTGAGACAGGGGCAACAGGCGAGCAGTACTTC

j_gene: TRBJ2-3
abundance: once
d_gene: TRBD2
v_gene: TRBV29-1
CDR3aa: CSVEEALAGNTDTQYF
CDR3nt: TGCAGCGTTGAAGAGGCACTAGCGGGGAACACAGATACGCAGTATTTT

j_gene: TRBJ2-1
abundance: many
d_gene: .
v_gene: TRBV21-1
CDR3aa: CASSNRPPEGDEQFF
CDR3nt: TGTGCCAGCAGCAACCGCCCCCCCGAAGGGGATGAGCAGTTCTTC

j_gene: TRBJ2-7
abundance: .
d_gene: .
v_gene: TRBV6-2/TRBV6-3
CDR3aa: CASMGFSYEQYF
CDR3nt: TGTGCCAGCATGGGCTTTTCGTACGAGCAGTACTTC

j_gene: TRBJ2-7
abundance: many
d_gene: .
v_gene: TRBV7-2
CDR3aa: CASSIPTGSSYEQYF
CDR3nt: TGTGCCAGCAGCATACCAACCGGTAGCTCCTACGAGCAGTACTTC

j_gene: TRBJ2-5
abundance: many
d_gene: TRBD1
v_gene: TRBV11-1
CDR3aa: CASSQDRRETQYF
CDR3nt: TGTGCCAGCAGCCAGGACAGGAGGGAGACCCAGTACTTC

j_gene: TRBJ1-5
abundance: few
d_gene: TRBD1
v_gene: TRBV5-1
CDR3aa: CASSYGTGLQPQHF
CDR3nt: TGCGCCAGCAGTTACGGGACAGGGCTTCAGCCCCAGCATTTT

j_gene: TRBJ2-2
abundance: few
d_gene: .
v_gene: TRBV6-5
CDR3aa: CASSYSHWGTGELFF
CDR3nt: TGTGCCAGCAGTTACTCACACTGGGGCACCGGGGAGCTGTTTTTT

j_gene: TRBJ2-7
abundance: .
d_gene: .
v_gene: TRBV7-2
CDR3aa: CASSPFPGAFVYEQYF
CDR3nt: TGTGCCAGCAGCCCCTTCCCGGGGGCGTTCGTATACGAGCAGTACTTC

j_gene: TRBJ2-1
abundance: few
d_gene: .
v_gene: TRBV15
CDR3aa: CATSYYNYNEQFF
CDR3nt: TGTGCCACCAGCTATTACAACTACAATGAGCAGTTCTTC

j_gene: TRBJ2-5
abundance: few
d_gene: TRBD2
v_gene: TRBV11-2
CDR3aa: CASTIWDYRQGTQYF
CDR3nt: TGTGCCAGCACCATTTGGGACTATCGCCAAGGGACCCAGTACTTC

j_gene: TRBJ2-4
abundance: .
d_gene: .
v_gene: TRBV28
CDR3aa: CASTGWQSKNIQYF
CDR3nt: TGTGCCAGCACCGGCTGGCAGTCCAAAAACATTCAGTACTTC

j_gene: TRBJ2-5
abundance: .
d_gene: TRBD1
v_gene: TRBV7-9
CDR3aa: CASSPLDGTGATQYF
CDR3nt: TGTGCCAGCAGCCCCCTAGACGGGACAGGAGCGACCCAGTACTTC

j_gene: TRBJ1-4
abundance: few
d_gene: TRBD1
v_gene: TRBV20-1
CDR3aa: CSAPAPGQGNEKLFF
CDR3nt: TGCAGTGCTCCTGCCCCGGGACAGGGGAATGAAAAACTGTTTTTT

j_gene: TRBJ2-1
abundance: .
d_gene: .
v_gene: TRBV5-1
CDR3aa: CASSLGGLGQFF
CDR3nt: TGCGCCAGCAGCTTGGGGGGCCTTGGGCAGTTCTTC

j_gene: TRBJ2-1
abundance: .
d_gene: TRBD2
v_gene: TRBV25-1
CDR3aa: CASERGRANNEQFF
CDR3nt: TGTGCCAGCGAGCGCGGGAGGGCAAACAATGAGCAGTTCTTC

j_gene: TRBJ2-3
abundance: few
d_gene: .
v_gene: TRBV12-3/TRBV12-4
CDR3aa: CASSFGPGADTQYF
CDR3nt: TGTGCCAGCAGTTTTGGGCCAGGCGCCGATACGCAGTATTTT

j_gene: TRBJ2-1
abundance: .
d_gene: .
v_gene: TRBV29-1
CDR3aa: CSDRSRSNEQFF
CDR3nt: TGCAGCGATCGATCGCGAAGTAATGAGCAGTTCTTC

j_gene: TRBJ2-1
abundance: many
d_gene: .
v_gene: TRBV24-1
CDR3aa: CATRRRDDNEQFF
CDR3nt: TGTGCCACCAGAAGGAGGGATGACAATGAGCAGTTCTTC

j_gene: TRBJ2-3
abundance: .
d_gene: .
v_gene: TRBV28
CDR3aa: CASRAGEQDTQYF
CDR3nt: TGTGCCAGCCGAGCGGGTGAACAAGATACGCAGTATTTT

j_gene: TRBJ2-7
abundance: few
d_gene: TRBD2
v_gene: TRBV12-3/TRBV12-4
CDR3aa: CASRPGLGRVYEQYF
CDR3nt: TGTGCCAGCAGACCGGGACTAGGAAGGGTCTACGAGCAGTACTTC

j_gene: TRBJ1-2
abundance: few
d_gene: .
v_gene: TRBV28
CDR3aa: CASKTEKDYGYTF
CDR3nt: TGTGCCAGCAAGACAGAAAAAGACTATGGCTACACCTTC

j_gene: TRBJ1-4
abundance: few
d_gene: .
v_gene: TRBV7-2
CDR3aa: CASSLAGRSEKLFF
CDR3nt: TGTGCCAGCAGCTTAGCGGGTCGGTCGGAAAAACTGTTTTTT

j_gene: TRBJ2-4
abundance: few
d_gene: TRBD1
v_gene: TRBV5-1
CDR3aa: CASSEGTARTLAKNIQYF
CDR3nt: TGCGCCAGCAGCGAAGGGACAGCTCGAACCCTAGCCAAAAACATTCAGTACTTC

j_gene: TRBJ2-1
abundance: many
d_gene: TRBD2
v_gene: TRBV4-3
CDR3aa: CASSQDRVSGDEQFF
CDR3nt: TGCGCCAGCAGCCAAGACAGAGTGAGCGGGGACGAGCAGTTCTTC

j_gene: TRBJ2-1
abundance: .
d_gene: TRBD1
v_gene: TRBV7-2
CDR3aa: CASSLVGGPENEQFF
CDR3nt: TGTGCCAGCAGCTTAGTAGGGGGCCCAGAGAATGAGCAGTTCTTC

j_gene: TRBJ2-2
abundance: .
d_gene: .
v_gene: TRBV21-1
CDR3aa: CASRGTGGCQTGELFF
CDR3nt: TGTGCCAGCCGGGGGACAGGGGGCTGCCAAACCGGGGAGCTGTTTTTT

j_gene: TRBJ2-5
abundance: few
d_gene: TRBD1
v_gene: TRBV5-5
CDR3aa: CASSSPDRGLLETQYF
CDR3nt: TGTGCCAGCAGCTCCCCGGACAGGGGGCTATTGGAGACCCAGTACTTC

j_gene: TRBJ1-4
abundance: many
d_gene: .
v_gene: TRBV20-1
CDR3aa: CSAPPPLTSGWEKLFF
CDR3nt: TGCAGTGCTCCCCCCCCGCTGACCTCAGGGTGGGAAAAACTGTTTTTT

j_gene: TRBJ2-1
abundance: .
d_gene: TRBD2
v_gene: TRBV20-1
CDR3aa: CSALGSGSNSSYNEQFF
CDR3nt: TGCAGTGCTCTGGGTAGCGGGAGCAATAGCTCCTACAATGAGCAGTTCTTC

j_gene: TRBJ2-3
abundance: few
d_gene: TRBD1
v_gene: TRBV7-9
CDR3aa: CASSVPGQRSTDTQYF
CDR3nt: TGTGCCAGCAGTGTTCCGGGACAGCGAAGCACAGATACGCAGTATTTT

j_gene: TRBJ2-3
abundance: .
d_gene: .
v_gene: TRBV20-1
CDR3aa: CSALDRGADTQYF
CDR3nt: TGCAGTGCCCTTGACAGAGGCGCAGATACGCAGTATTTT

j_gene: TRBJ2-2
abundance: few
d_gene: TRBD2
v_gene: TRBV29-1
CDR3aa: CSVTSGANTGELFF
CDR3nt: TGCAGCGTGACTAGCGGGGCGAACACCGGGGAGCTGTTTTTT